The 9 T cell receptor beta chains given below trace back to one sample, sequenced in a study of response to subunit inactivated influenza vaccine. TCRdb ran MiXCR on the RT-PCR reads and lists one entry per CDR3 protein. The sample contains hundreds of thousands of distinct CDR3 sequences, approximately 11% of which appear only once. Material: PBMCs from blood, obtained about 6 weeks after vaccination. Receptors originate from a man over 45 who received an inactivated influenza vaccine.

The J gene is TRBJ2-7, the V gene TRBV7-9; D may be TRBD2 (5 bases). This CDR3 is 16 amino acids long. The germline V gene has CDR1 SEHNR and CDR2 FQNEAQ (reference sequence). The germline V and J ends were trimmed by 3 bases and 2 bases, with 17 bases remaining between them. The CDR3 loop reads CASSLGRGAVPYEQYF. CDR3 nucleotides: TGTGCCAGCAGCTTGGGCCGCGGAGCGGTTCCCTACGAGCAGTACTTC.

The chain recombines TRBV6-1 with TRBJ1-2; 10 bases map to TRBD1. This CDR3 is built from 16 residues. Germline V gene sequence: CDR1 MNHNS, CDR2 SASEGT. V dropped 6 bases and J dropped 4; count of bases not matched to a gene: 11. The CDR3 DNA reads as TGTGCCAGCAGCCCCTGGGGGACAGGGGATGCCTATGGCTACACCTTC. This translates into CASSPWGTGDAYGYTF.

This clonotype was detected only a few times. The chain carries TRBV9 and TRBJ2-1, with TRBD2 matching 12 bases. The CDR3 extends over 16 amino acids. Per the germline V gene, CDR1 is SGDLS and CDR2 is YYNGEE. V lost 0 bases and J lost 10; bases outside the gene matches: 8. The CDR3 DNA follows: TGTGCCAGCAGCGTAGGTGTGGGGCTAGCGGGAGGGGAGCAGTTCTTC. Protein sequence: CASSVGVGLAGGEQFF.

The chain carries TRBV12-3 or TRBV12-4 and TRBJ2-7; TRBD1 matches 11 bases. CDR3 length: 15 amino acids. V was clipped by 6 bases and J by 5 bases; unmatched bases: 9. CDR3 region: CASRALGQGVHEQYF. CDR3 nucleotides: TGTGCCAGCAGAGCCCTGGGACAGGGGGTCCACGAGCAGTACTTC.

The chain couples TRBV25-1 to TRBJ1-2, with 7 bases that match TRBD1. CDR1 is MGHDK and CDR2 is SYGVNS in the germline V gene. The CDR3 loop spans 14 amino acids. V shed 4 bases and J 2 bases; nucleotides not matched to a gene: 4. CDR3 in amino acids: CASSVSGQNYGYTF. The CDR3 DNA sequence: TGTGCCAGCAGTGTTTCGGGACAGAACTATGGCTACACCTTC.

In its sample, this clonotype was seen many times. V usage is TRBV3-1 and J usage is TRBJ2-3, with D possibly TRBD2 on 5 matching bases. Germline lookup yields CDR1 LGHDT and CDR2 YNNKEL (reference sequence). This CDR3 is built from 19 residues. V lost 0 bases, J lost 3 bases, and 22 bases lay in between. The CDR3 DNA is TGTGCCAGCAGCCAAGAATGGCGGGTGCCCCTCACGCAGACAGATACGCAGTATTTT. It translates to CASSQEWRVPLTQTDTQYF.

This clonotype was seen ten or more times. J is TRBJ2-7 and V is TRBV28; maybe TRBD2 (5 bases). Germline V gene lookup returns CDR1 MDHEN and CDR2 SYDVKM. This CDR3 comprises 14 residues. Trimming pared 6 bases from V and 3 bases from J, leaving 15 bases between. This CDR3 reads CASSPFLAGYEQYF. CDR3 DNA sequence: TGTGCCAGCAGCCCCTTCTTGGCGGGCTACGAGCAGTACTTC.

In its sample, this clonotype was seen many times. This rearrangement joins TRBV12-3 or TRBV12-4 to TRBJ2-7, with unresolved D. The V and J ends lost 7 bases and 1 base respectively, with 14 bases between them. The CDR3 has 14 residues. The CDR3 here is CASTVAAGSYEQYF. The CDR3 bases are TGTGCCAGCACCGTTGCGGCAGGTTCCTACGAGCAGTACTTC.

The CDR3 loop is CASSTPFDTGELFF. The CDR3 DNA is TGTGCCAGCAGCACCCCGTTCGACACCGGGGAGCTGTTTTTT. This chain joins TRBV28 and TRBJ2-2; no definite D call. Germline V gives CDR1 MDHEN, CDR2 SYDVKM. V dropped 6 bases and J dropped 3 bases, with 11 bases sitting between them. The CDR3 is made up of 14 amino acids.